Sequencing of this T cell receptor beta chain was carried out in a study of shared clonotypes between healthy human individuals (dated by TCRdb to the early 2020s). With regard to the full study: The cohort comprised a couple of women and a few men aged 18 to 49 years. For each donor, CD4 naive and CD4 memory were each run on three plates, CD8 naive on two plates, and CD8 memory on one plate. The study deeply sequenced blood TCR repertoires of about five healthy adults to estimate repertoire size and the extent of clonotype sharing between individuals. To increase sequencing depth and limit assay-specific biases, different laboratories used diverse techniques to prepare libraries and sequence TCR repertoires. Per donor, leukapheresis produced somewhere between about 0.9 and 10 billion PBMCs.

TCR CDR3 regions were amplified from genomic DNA by multiplex PCR using the deep immunoSEQ assay. Extracted genomic DNA from each cell subset was distributed evenly across all wells of several immunoSEQ 96-well plates, and each plate was treated as a replicate. For sorted subsets, roughly 190 ng of genomic DNA, equivalent to around 30,000 T cell genomes, went into each replicate PCR. Purified libraries were quantified with a Qubit 3.0 fluorometer, sized on a Bioanalyzer 2100, and re-quantified with the KAPA Library Quantification kit. Each immunoSEQ 96-well plate was sequenced on its own single-read 150-cycle Illumina NextSeq 550 flow cell. On the authors' methods: Because the immunoSEQ output held only junctional sequences and lacked quality scores, the filtering could not match the filtering applied to full-length reads. To assign V/J genes and CDR3, sequences were annotated against IMGT germline references using PyIR, a Python wrapper for IgBLAST v1.9. Reads with weak V/J assignments (E-value above 1e-6), missing CDR3, stop codons, out-of-frame junctions, or ambiguous translated residues were removed. A V3J clonotype was defined by an identical inferred V gene, J gene, and CDR3 amino acid sequence. Percentage overlap between repertoires was calculated by dividing the number of shared unique clonotypes by the size of the smaller repertoire. Repertoire richness was assessed with RTK rarefaction, the Chao1 estimator, and Recon v2.1 estimates of unobserved clonotypes. Generation probabilities were computed with OLGA for all TCRbeta clonotypes obtained by the gDNA method from several donors. The table comes from immuneACCESS by way of TCRdb, which keeps in-frame sequences with V and J called. Part of the clones is missing from these tables; in studies checked, under half for an unresolved V gene and the rest for unknown reasons. That table is the source of V, J and clone size, and D and trimming were worked out from the DNA. The sample table shows around 2.5 million clones, and 80% to 95% are seen once. Approximately 0.36% of the sample goes to the ten largest clones.

Spanning cysteine to phenylalanine, the CDR3 consists of 14 amino acids. Only CDR3 DNA remains: 42 bases, in frame from the first base. Unmatched junction bases come to 2, with V trimmed by 6 bases and J by 3 bases. The germline V gene (reference sequence) supplies CDR1 MNHEY and CDR2 SMNVEV. The paper as a whole reports these results and caveats: When a handful of donors were compared, the shared fraction of clonotypes was roughly 5% for naive CD4, 3.5% to 4% for naive CD8, 2% to 2.5% for memory CD4, and around 0.37% for memory CD8. Only blood was sampled, and tissue TCR repertoires likely differ from those in blood. Incomplete sequencing was indicated by rarefaction of sorted-subset datasets, despite the large sequencing depth. Compared with non-shared clonotypes, the clonotypes found in all four sorted-subset donors had higher generation probabilities. Pairwise subsampling indicated that sequencing depth was expected to affect the degree of clonotype sharing among donors. Larger estimated clonotype richness was generally found for naive subsets than for memory subsets. Because the study included only a small number of donors, the genetic and exposure-history diversity represented was limited.

The donors were healthy, HIV-negative adults with no recently reported acute infections or vaccinations. Every donor was a Caucasian adult living in Nashville, Tennessee, USA. Magnetic negative selection was used to enrich CD4+ T cells, after which naive cells were positively selected on CD45RA and the negative fraction became the memory subset. Blood was collected by leukapheresis, and PBMCs were isolated by Ficoll-Histopaque density gradient centrifugation and then cryopreserved in liquid nitrogen vapor phase. Purity and quantity of every magnetically sorted T cell population were checked by analytical flow cytometry. Each sorted fraction had its genomic DNA isolated and then quantified by UV absorbance on a Nanodrop 2000c. A note on this clone: The specificity of this receptor is unknown. No much larger clonotype is one base removed from it; base qualities were not supplied.

The sample taken for sequencing was naive CD4+ T cells from PBMCs. The intended sense of this specimen's cell subset or site label: CD45RA+ positively selected. This receptor was taken from a man aged 18 to 30 in good health. Some clones in this sample may be carry-over from other donors' samples. The V and J genes are TRBV27 and TRBJ2-1, with 10 bases in between that match TRBD2. For the CDR3, the sequence is CASRASGSYNEQFF. The sequenced DNA is TGTGCCAGCAGGGCTAGCGGGAGCTACAATGAGCAGTTCTTC.